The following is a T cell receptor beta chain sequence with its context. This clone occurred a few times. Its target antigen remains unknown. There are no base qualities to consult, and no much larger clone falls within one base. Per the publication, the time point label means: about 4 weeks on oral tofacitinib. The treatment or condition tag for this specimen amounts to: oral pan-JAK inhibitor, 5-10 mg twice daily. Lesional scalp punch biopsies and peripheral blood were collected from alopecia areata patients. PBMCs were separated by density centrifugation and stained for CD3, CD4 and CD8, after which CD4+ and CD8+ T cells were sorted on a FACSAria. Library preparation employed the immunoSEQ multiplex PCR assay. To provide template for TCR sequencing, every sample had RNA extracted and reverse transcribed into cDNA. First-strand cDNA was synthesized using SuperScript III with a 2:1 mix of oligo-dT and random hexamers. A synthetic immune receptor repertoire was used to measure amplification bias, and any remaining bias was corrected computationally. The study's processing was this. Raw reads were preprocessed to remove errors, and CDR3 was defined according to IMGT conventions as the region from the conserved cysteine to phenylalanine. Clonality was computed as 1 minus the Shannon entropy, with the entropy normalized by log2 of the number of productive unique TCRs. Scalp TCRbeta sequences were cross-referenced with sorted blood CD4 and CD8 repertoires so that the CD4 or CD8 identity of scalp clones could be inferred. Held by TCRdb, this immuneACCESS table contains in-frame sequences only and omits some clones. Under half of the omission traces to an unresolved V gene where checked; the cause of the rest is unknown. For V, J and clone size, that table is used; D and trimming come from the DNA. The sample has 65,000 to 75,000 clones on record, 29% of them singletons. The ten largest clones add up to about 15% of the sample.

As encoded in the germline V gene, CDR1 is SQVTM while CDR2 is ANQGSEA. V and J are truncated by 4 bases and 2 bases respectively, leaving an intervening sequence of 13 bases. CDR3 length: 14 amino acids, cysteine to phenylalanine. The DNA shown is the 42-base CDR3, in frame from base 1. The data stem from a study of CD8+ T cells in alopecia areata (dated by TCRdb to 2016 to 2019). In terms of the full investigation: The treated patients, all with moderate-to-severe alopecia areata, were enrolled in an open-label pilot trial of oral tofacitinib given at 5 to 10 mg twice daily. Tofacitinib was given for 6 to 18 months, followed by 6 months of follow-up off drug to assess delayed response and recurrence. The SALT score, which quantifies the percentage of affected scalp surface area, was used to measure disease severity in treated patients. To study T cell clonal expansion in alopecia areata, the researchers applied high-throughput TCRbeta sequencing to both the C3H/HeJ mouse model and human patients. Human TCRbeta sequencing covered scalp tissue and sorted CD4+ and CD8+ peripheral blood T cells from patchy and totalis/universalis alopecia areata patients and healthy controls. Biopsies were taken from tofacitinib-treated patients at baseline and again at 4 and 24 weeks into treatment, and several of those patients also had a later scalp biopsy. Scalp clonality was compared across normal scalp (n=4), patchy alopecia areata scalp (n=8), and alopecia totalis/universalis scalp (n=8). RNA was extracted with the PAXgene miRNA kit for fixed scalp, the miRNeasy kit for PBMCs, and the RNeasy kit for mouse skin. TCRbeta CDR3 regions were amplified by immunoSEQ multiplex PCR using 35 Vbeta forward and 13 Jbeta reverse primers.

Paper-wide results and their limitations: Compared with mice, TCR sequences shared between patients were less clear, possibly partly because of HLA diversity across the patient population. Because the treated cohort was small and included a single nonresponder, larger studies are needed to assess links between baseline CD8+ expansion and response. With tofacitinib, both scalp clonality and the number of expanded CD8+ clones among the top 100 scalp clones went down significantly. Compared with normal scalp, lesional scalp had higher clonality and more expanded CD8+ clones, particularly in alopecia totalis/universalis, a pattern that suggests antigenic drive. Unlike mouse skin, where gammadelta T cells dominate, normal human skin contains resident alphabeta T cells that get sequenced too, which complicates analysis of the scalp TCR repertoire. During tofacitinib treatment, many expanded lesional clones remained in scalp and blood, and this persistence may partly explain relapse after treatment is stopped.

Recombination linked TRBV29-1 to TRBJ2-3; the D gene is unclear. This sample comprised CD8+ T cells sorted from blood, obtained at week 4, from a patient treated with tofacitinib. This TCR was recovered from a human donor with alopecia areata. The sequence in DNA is TGCAGCGTTGCCCTCGGCGGACCCACAGATACGCAGTATTTT. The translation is CSVALGGPTDTQYF.